The 25 T cell receptor beta chains below come from one sample, sequenced in a study of cytotoxic CD8 clonotypes in ibrutinib-treated CLL. Generated by immunoSEQ multiplex PCR, the TCRdb table keeps only in-frame clones and is missing some. This table holds 150,000 to 250,000 clones, around 72% found once. This specimen was PBMCs, taken after 24 months of ibrutinib treatment. The receptors shown here come from a human donor with chronic lymphocytic leukemia.

This clone was recorded a few times. The chain links TRBV28 to TRBJ1-3; 11 bases fit TRBD1. The V segment lost 6 bases and the J segment 3 bases; nucleotides outside the gene matches: 7. CDR3 length equals 16 residues. CDR1 MDHEN and CDR2 SYDVKM come from the germline V gene. CDR3 amino acids: CASSPSDRGLGNTIYF. CDR3 sequence (DNA): TGTGCCAGCAGCCCTTCGGACAGGGGGCTTGGAAACACCATATATTTT.

The chain couples TRBV9 to TRBJ2-7; TRBD1 matches at 12 bases. The CDR3 has 14 residues. The germline V gene encodes CDR1 SGDLS and CDR2 YYNGEE. The V gene end was trimmed by 0 bases and the J gene end by 6 bases; junction bases not matched to a gene: 1. DNA for the CDR3: TGTGCCAGCAGCGTAGGGGACAGGGGGCCCGAGCAGTACTTC. Its translation is CASSVGDRGPEQYF. Using reference TRBV9 and TRBJ2-7 for the parts outside the CDR3, the full variable domain is DSGVTQTPKHLITATGQRVTLRCSPRSGDLSVYWYQQSLDQGLQFLIQYYNGEERAKGNILERFSAQQFPDLHSELNLSSLELGDSALYFCASSVGDRGPEQYFGPGTRLTVT.

This chain links TRBV20-1 with TRBJ2-7; D remains ambiguous. Germline values: CDR1 DFQATT, CDR2 SNEGSKA (reference sequence). The CDR3 sequence is 11 residues long. Trimming removed 0 bases from V and 4 bases from J, with 4 bases in between. Here the CDR3 reads CSARDEYEQYF. The CDR3 region has the DNA TGCAGTGCTAGAGACGAGTACGAGCAGTACTTC.

J is TRBJ2-1 and V is TRBV4-2, with TRBD2 matching over 13 bases. The ends lost 3 bases at V and 4 bases at J; junction bases unmatched: 9. Germline V lookup: CDR1 LGHNA, CDR2 YNFKEQ. The CDR3 contains 18 residues. CDR3 bases: TGTGCCAGCAGCCAGCGCGAACTAGCGGGAGGGAGTTACAATGAGCAGTTCTTC. It specifies CASSQRELAGGSYNEQFF.

The V and J genes are TRBV27 and TRBJ2-1, with TRBD2 matching over 11 bases. This CDR3 contains 16 residues. Germline CDR1 is MNHEY and CDR2 is SMNVEV (reference sequence). Unmatched junction bases numbered 7, after V lost 5 bases and J lost 4 bases. The CDR3 sequence is CASSLLAGGGYNEQFF. The CDR3 DNA sequence: TGTGCCAGCAGTCTATTAGCGGGAGGGGGATACAATGAGCAGTTCTTC.

The chain carries TRBV19 and TRBJ2-7, with 16 positions matching TRBD2. CDR3 length equals 18 residues. Germline trimming cut 3 bases from V and 3 bases from J; bases unmatched to any gene: 8. Germline V gene lookup returns CDR1 LNHDA and CDR2 SQIVND (reference sequence). The CDR3 here is CASSMTGLAGGPSYEQYF. In DNA form, the CDR3 reads TGTGCCAGTAGTATGACGGGACTAGCGGGAGGGCCAAGCTACGAGCAGTACTTC.

In the case of this clone: An end of the junction differs from the germline gene, which may be a read error. The rearrangement joins TRBV7-7 to TRBJ1-4; D not certain. The CDR3 loop spans 14 amino acids. Germline values: CDR1 SSHAT, CDR2 FNYEAQ (reference sequence). CDR3 residues: CASSPVGSNEKLFF. In nucleotides, the CDR3 is TGTGCTAGCAGCCCCGTGGGGTCTAATGAAAAACTGTTTTTT.

This clone was detected a few times. The chain carries TRBV27 and TRBJ1-5; 9 bases match TRBD1. Germline V gene sequence: CDR1 MNHEY, CDR2 SMNVEV (reference sequence). The CDR3 is made up of 14 amino acids. V was clipped by 2 bases and J by 7 bases; unmatched bases: 3. The CDR3: CASSLRTGAQPQHF. The CDR3 DNA reads TGTGCCAGCAGTTTAAGGACAGGGGCGCAGCCCCAGCATTTT.

The chain has TRBV15 and TRBJ2-1; D assignment may be TRBD1 or TRBD2 (6 bases each). V was clipped by 1 base and J by 4 bases, with 11 bases between them. This CDR3 has 15 amino acids. The germline CDR1 and CDR2 sequences are LNHNV and YYDKDF (reference sequence). The CDR3 nucleotides are TGTGCCACCAGCAGAGTAGGAGGGGGGTACAATGAGCAGTTCTTC. Translated: CATSRVGGGYNEQFF.

This chain links TRBV27 with TRBJ2-1, with D possibly TRBD2 on 5 matching bases. V was trimmed by 2 bases and J by 5 bases, leaving 10 bases between them. Germline loops: CDR1 MNHEY, CDR2 SMNVEV (reference sequence). This CDR3 region has 14 residues. The CDR3 loop reads CASSLNGKNNEQFF. CDR3 bases: TGTGCCAGCAGTTTAAACGGGAAAAACAATGAGCAGTTCTTC.

The chain couples TRBV2 to TRBJ1-1, with D perhaps matching TRBD1 (6 bases). Trimming stripped 6 bases from V and 5 bases from J, with 13 bases between. Germline CDR1 and CDR2: SNHLY and FYNNEI. This CDR3 is built from 13 residues. The CDR3 spells CASREGVRTEAFF. The CDR3 DNA reads as TGTGCCAGCAGAGAGGGGGTGAGAACTGAAGCTTTCTTT.

This clone came up once. This chain links TRBV4-2 with TRBJ2-1; D is uncertain. Germline CDR1 LGHNA, CDR2 YNFKEQ. Trimming cost V 0 bases and J 5 bases, with 14 bases left between them. CDR3 length: 16 residues. CDR3 loop: CASSQDMWGGNNEQFF. The CDR3 nucleotides are TGTGCCAGCAGCCAAGATATGTGGGGTGGTAACAATGAGCAGTTCTTC.

The V gene is TRBV7-8, the J gene TRBJ1-1; maybe TRBD1 (5 bases). Germline-derived CDR1 and CDR2 are SGHVS and FQNEAQ. This CDR3 is built from 15 residues. V was pared by 1 base and J by 5 bases, with 14 bases between. CDR3 in DNA: TGTGCCAGCAGCTTAGTGGGCGTCGAGGGGACTGAAGCTTTCTTT. Amino acid sequence: CASSLVGVEGTEAFF.

This clone was seen a handful of times. This chain uses TRBV18 with TRBJ1-2; TRBD1 aligns across 7 bases. Germline values: CDR1 KGHSH, CDR2 LQKENI. The CDR3 length is 15 residues. Trimming cost V 2 bases and J 6 bases; bases outside gene matches: 9. CDR3 sequence reads: CASSPITGEANGYTF. CDR3 bases: TGTGCCAGCTCACCAATAACAGGGGAGGCAAATGGCTACACCTTC.

The chain recombines TRBV11-2 with TRBJ2-2; D is unresolved. This CDR3 is built from 17 residues. Germline CDR1 and CDR2: SGHAT and FQNNGV. Trimming removed 0 bases from V and 0 bases from J, with 11 bases in between. As DNA, the CDR3 is TGTGCCAGCAGCTTAGATGCCAGACCTACGAACACCGGGGAGCTGTTTTTT. It encodes CASSLDARPTNTGELFF. The whole variable domain, remainder taken from reference TRBV11-2 and TRBJ2-2, is EAGVAQSPRYKIIEKRQSVAFWCNPISGHATLYWYQQILGQGPKLLIQFQNNGVVDDSQLPKDRFSAERLKGVDSTLKIQPAKLEDSAVYLCASSLDARPTNTGELFFGEGSRLTVL.

The chain has TRBV6-1 and TRBJ2-7, with TRBD2 identical over 7 bases. Losses at the gene ends were 6 bases for V and 1 base for J; bases not matched to a gene: 9. In germline, CDR1 is MNHNS, CDR2 SASEGT. This CDR3 has 15 amino acids. Here the CDR3 DNA reads TGTGCCAGCAGCCCCGGACTAGAACTGTCCTACGAGCAGTACTTC. Protein sequence: CASSPGLELSYEQYF.

This clone was counted a few times. The chain combines TRBV9 with TRBJ1-3; 8 bases agree with TRBD1. The ends lost 2 bases at V and 0 bases at J; junction bases unmatched: 10. The CDR3 contains 18 residues. Looked up from germline, CDR1 is SGDLS and CDR2 is YYNGEE. This CDR3 reads CASSVSLDRGISGNTIYF. DNA for the CDR3: TGTGCCAGCAGCGTTTCCTTAGACAGGGGAATCTCTGGAAACACCATATATTTT.

The chain has TRBV5-1 and TRBJ2-1; TRBD1 agrees at 7 bases. Germline trimming cut 6 bases from V and 1 base from J; bases unmatched to any gene: 7. This CDR3 comprises 15 residues. Germline CDR1 SGHRS, CDR2 YFSETQ. This chain's CDR3 is CASTTGQQSYNEQFF. The CDR3, as DNA: TGCGCCAGCACCACGGGACAGCAGTCCTACAATGAGCAGTTCTTC.

The CDR3 coding sequence is TGTGCCAGCAGTTTAGAAGAAAATCAGCCCCAGCATTTT. Encoded protein: CASSLEENQPQHF. J is TRBJ1-5 and V is TRBV27; D gene uncertain. Trimming left V 2 bases short and J 4 bases short, with 6 bases between. The CDR3 length is 13 residues. Germline CDR1 and CDR2: MNHEY and SMNVEV (reference sequence).

V is TRBV18 and J is TRBJ1-2, with D possibly matching TRBD1 (6 bases). The CDR3 sequence is 14 residues long. V lost 4 bases and J 3 bases, leaving 12 bases between the germline ends. Germline CDR1 and CDR2: KGHSH and LQKENI. CDR3 DNA sequence: TGTGCCAGCTCACGGTTGGGGGCCGACTATGGCTACACCTTC. Its protein product is CASSRLGADYGYTF.

This clone appeared many times. The chain uses TRBV7-3 and TRBJ1-1; 8 bases map to TRBD1. Germline V gives CDR1 SGHTA, CDR2 FQGTGA. The CDR3 contains 16 residues. J gave up 5 bases and V 5 bases, and 13 bases lay outside the gene matches. Here the CDR3 reads CASSIHDRGARTEAFF. CDR3 DNA sequence: TGTGCCAGCAGCATCCATGACAGGGGAGCTAGGACTGAAGCTTTCTTT.

The chain joins TRBV10-3 to TRBJ2-5; 7 bases align to TRBD2. The CDR3 spans 17 residues. V lost 6 bases to trimming and J lost 1 base; unmatched junction nucleotides: 14. Germline V CDR1 and CDR2: ENHRY, SYGVKD. The DNA of the CDR3 is TGTGCCATCAGGGCGCCGGGCGGGGGAGTAACCCAAGAGACCCAGTACTTC. This encodes CAIRAPGGGVTQETQYF.

CDR3 sequence: CASSPSRTGLNEQFF. As DNA, the CDR3 is TGTGCCAGCTCACCATCGAGGACAGGGCTGAATGAGCAGTTCTTC. The chain links TRBV18 to TRBJ2-1; TRBD1 matches at 8 bases. The CDR3 covers 15 residues. Germline lookup yields CDR1 KGHSH and CDR2 LQKENI. V dropped 2 bases and J dropped 7; count of bases not matched to a gene: 7. The variable domain in full, with the rest retrieved from reference TRBV18 and TRBJ2-1, is NAGVMQNPRHLVRRRGQEARLRCSPMKGHSHVYWYRQLPEEGLKFMVYLQKENIIDESGMPKERFSAEFPKEGPSILRIQQVVRGDSAAYFCASSPSRTGLNEQFFGPGTRLTVL.

The chain uses TRBV28 and TRBJ2-1; 8 nucleotides match TRBD2. V shed 2 bases, J shed 6 bases, and the junction held 9 bases outside the gene matches. This CDR3 is 16 amino acids long. The germline CDR1 and CDR2 sequences are MDHEN and SYDVKM. CDR3 amino acids: CASSLSGLAASNEQFF. The CDR3 bases are TGTGCCAGCAGTTTAAGCGGACTAGCAGCTTCCAATGAGCAGTTCTTC.

On this clone: The germline gene is not matched at one end of the junction; a read error may be the cause. The V and J genes are TRBV11-2 and TRBJ2-7; TRBD1 or TRBD2 may be the D gene (5 bases each). The CDR3 loop spans 16 amino acids. Germline V lookup: CDR1 SGHAT, CDR2 FQNNGV. CDR3 sequence reads: CASSQAFRDGHYEQYF. The CDR3 coding sequence is TGCGCCAGCAGCCAAGCTTTCCGGGACGGACACTACGAGCAGTACTTC.